These T cell receptor beta chains were read from a single sample in a study of cytomegalovirus exposure and HLA in healthy donors. Libraries were prepared by immunoSEQ multiplex PCR; TCRdb keeps only in-frame clonotypes and omits some of them. Of under 200,000 clones in the sample, 71% were seen once. Sequencing used PBMCs. Every receptor here comes from a woman aged 25 to 39 in good health and CMV-seronegative. The CDR3 runs from the conserved cysteine through the conserved F or W. A D gene is named only where the DNA matches it firmly. Clone size is stated in some rows and not others, as once, few, many or a class when expanded.

-,TRBV4-3,-,TRBJ2-1,CASSEQRSLRYNEQFF,TGCGCCAGCAGCGAACAGCGGTCTTTAAGGTACAATGAGCAGTTCTTC
-,TRBV27,-,TRBJ1-5,CASSLTGGNQPQHF,TGTGCCAGCAGTCTTACGGGGGGCAATCAGCCCCAGCATTTT
few,TRBV7-2,-,TRBJ1-3,CASSPTRPSGNTIYF,TGTGCCAGCAGCCCGACGCGGCCCTCTGGAAACACCATATATTTT
few,TRBV20-1,-,TRBJ2-7,CSARFGREQYF,TGCAGTGCTAGATTTGGTCGCGAGCAGTACTTC
-,TRBV7-6,-,TRBJ2-7,CASSFTGGTYEQYF,TGTGCCAGCAGCTTTACGGGGGGCACCTACGAGCAGTACTTC
few,TRBV19,TRBD1,TRBJ2-7,CASSIVLDRADEQYF,TGTGCCAGTAGTATAGTATTGGACAGGGCCGACGAGCAGTACTTC
-,TRBV11-1,TRBD1,TRBJ1-2,CASTRTGTNYGYTF,TGTGCCAGCACCCGGACAGGGACTAACTATGGCTACACCTTC
-,TRBV4-3,-,TRBJ1-2,CASSQGAGLNYGYTF,TGCGCCAGCAGCCAAGGGGCAGGGCTTAACTATGGCTACACCTTC
-,TRBV28,-,TRBJ2-1,CASSSEQGIPYNEQFF,TGTGCCAGCAGTTCTGAACAGGGAATCCCCTACAATGAGCAGTTCTTC
-,TRBV28,TRBD1,TRBJ2-7,CASSRPGQGNEYEQYF,TGTGCCAGCAGCCGCCCCGGACAGGGAAACGAGTACGAGCAGTACTTC
-,TRBV4-3,TRBD1,TRBJ1-2,CASSLGTGVWYGYTF,TGCGCCAGCAGCCTAGGGACAGGGGTTTGGTATGGCTACACCTTC
-,TRBV20-1,-,TRBJ2-7,CSAENYYEQYF,TGCAGTGCTGAGAATTACTACGAGCAGTACTTC
-,TRBV4-2,-,TRBJ1-1,CASSQAITSNTEAFF,TGTGCCAGCAGCCAAGCCATAACATCGAACACTGAAGCTTTCTTT
once,TRBV5-1,TRBD2,TRBJ2-1,CASSLLAGVWNEQFF,TGCGCCAGCAGCTTACTAGCGGGAGTTTGGAATGAGCAGTTCTTC
-,TRBV2,-,TRBJ1-6,CASSDRQSGSPLHF,TGTGCCAGCAGTGATCGGCAGTCGGGATCACCCCTCCACTTT
-,TRBV5-4,-,TRBJ2-5,CASSPDRNPSVSGTQYF,TGTGCCAGCAGCCCCGACAGGAACCCTTCCGTATCGGGGACCCAGTACTTC
-,TRBV6-6,-,TRBJ2-1,CASSYSVDLGDEQFF,TGTGCCAGCAGTTACTCAGTGGATCTAGGGGATGAGCAGTTCTTC
-,TRBV6-1,-,TRBJ2-5,CASSEVGEETQYF,TGTGCCAGCAGTGAAGTCGGGGAAGAGACCCAGTACTTC
-,TRBV5-5,-,TRBJ1-6,CASSLVPSENSPLHF,TGTGCCAGCAGCTTGGTTCCGAGCGAGAATTCACCCCTCCACTTT
-,TRBV7-2,-,TRBJ1-4,CASSLGRSPNEKLFF,TGTGCCAGCAGCTTAGGGAGAAGCCCTAATGAAAAACTGTTTTTT
-,TRBV4-1,-,TRBJ1-1,CASSPLGRDTEAFF,TGCGCCAGCAGCCCACTTGGGAGAGACACTGAAGCTTTCTTT
-,TRBV6-1,-,TRBJ1-1,CASHEAFF,TGTGCCAGTCATGAAGCTTTCTTT
-,TRBV28,TRBD1,TRBJ1-2,CASSRQGSGYGYTF,TGTGCCAGCAGTCGACAGGGTTCGGGCTATGGCTACACCTTC
-,TRBV6-5,-,TRBJ1-3,CASSYAGLAGNTIYF,TGTGCCAGCAGTTACGCAGGGCTTGCTGGAAACACCATATATTTT
-,TRBV7-6,-,TRBJ1-2,CASSEQLTQSGCAGYTF,TGTGCCAGCAGCGAACAGCTTACCCAGTCGGGGTGCGCTGGCTACACCTTC
-,TRBV6-6,-,TRBJ1-5,CASSYRSGGEDQPQHF,TGTGCCAGCAGTTACCGCTCGGGGGGTGAGGATCAGCCCCAGCATTTT
-,TRBV5-6,-,TRBJ1-6,CASSLYRNSPLHF,TGTGCCAGCAGCTTGTATCGTAATTCACCCCTCCACTTT
few,TRBV4-2,-,TRBJ2-5,CASSPNLGQQETQYF,TGTGCCAGCAGCCCCAATTTAGGACAACAAGAGACCCAGTACTTC
-,TRBV7-2,-,TRBJ1-2,CASSLQAGPNGYPF,TGTGCCAGCAGCTTACAGGCAGGGCCCAATGGCTACCCCTTC
once,TRBV4-3,-,TRBJ1-1,CASSQDWQGMNTEAFF,TGCGCCAGCAGCCAAGACTGGCAGGGTATGAACACTGAAGCTTTCTTT
-,TRBV5-5,-,TRBJ2-1,CASRADEQFF,TGTGCCAGTCGTGCGGATGAGCAGTTCTTC
-,TRBV2,TRBD2,TRBJ2-7,CATQTSGLYEQYF,TGTGCCACCCAGACTAGCGGCCTCTACGAGCAGTACTTC